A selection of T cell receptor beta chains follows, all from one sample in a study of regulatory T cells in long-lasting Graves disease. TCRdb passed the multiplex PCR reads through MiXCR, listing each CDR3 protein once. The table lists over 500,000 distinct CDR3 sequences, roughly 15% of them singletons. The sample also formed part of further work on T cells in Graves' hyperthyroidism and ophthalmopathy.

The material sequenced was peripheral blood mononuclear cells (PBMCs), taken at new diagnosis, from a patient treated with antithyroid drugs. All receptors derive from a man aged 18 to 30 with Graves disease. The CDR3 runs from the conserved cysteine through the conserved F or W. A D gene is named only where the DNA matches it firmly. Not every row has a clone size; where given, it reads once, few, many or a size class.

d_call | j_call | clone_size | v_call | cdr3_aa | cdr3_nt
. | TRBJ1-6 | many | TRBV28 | CASMLGGVSPLHF | TGTGCCAGCATGTTAGGGGGGGTATCACCCCTCCACTTT
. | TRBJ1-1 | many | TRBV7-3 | CASSPLGASTEAFF | TGTGCCAGCAGCCCCCTCGGGGCGAGCACTGAAGCTTTCTTT
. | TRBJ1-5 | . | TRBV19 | CASNHRISNQPQHF | TGTGCCAGTAACCACAGAATTAGCAATCAGCCCCAGCATTTT
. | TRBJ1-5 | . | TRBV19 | CASSIRGNQPQHF | TGTGCCAGTAGTATTAGGGGGAATCAGCCCCAGCATTTT
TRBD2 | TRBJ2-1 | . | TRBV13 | CASSEGLAGANEQFF | TGTGCCAGCAGCGAGGGACTAGCGGGAGCCAATGAGCAGTTCTTC
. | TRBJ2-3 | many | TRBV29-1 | CSVERSWGGAADTQYF | TGCAGCGTTGAACGTTCTTGGGGGGGCGCAGCAGATACGCAGTATTTT
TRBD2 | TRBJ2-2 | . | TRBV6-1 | CASRRLAEANTGELFF | TGTGCCAGCCGTAGACTAGCGGAGGCGAACACCGGGGAGCTGTTTTTT
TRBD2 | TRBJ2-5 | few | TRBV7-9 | CASSLSSGTRRETQYF | TGTGCCAGCAGCTTATCCTCCGGGACTAGAAGAGAGACCCAGTACTTC
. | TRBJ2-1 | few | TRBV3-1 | CASSQGWFNYNEQFF | TGTGCCAGCAGCCAAGGTTGGTTTAATTACAATGAGCAGTTCTTC
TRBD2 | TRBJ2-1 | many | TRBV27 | CASTLRVREYNEQFF | TGTGCCAGCACCCTCCGGGTGCGGGAGTACAATGAGCAGTTCTTC
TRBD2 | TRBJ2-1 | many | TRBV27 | CASSLYGGSSYNEQFF | TGTGCCAGCAGTTTATATGGCGGGAGTTCCTACAATGAGCAGTTCTTC
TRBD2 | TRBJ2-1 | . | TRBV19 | CASSIAGGLGNEQFF | TGTGCCAGTAGTATAGCGGGGGGGCTGGGGAATGAGCAGTTCTTC
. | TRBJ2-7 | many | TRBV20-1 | CSAEPGASQGYEQYF | TGCAGTGCTGAGCCTGGGGCTAGCCAAGGCTACGAGCAGTACTTC
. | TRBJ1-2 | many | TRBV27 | CASSNQGGPGDGYTF | TGTGCCAGCAGTAACCAGGGAGGGCCAGGCGATGGCTACACCTTC
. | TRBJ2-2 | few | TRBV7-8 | CASRTGSGHGELFF | TGTGCCAGCAGGACCGGGTCTGGACACGGGGAGCTGTTTTTT
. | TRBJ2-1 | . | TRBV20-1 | CSGGWQETDYNEQFF | TGCAGTGGGGGTTGGCAGGAGACAGATTACAATGAGCAGTTCTTC
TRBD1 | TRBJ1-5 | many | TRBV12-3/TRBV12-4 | CASSDGTDYSNQPQHF | TGTGCCAGCAGCGACGGGACAGATTATAGCAATCAGCCCCAGCATTTT
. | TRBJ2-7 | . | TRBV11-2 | CASSLVSSGPYPLEQYF | TGTGCCAGCAGCTTAGTGTCGTCGGGACCCTATCCCCTCGAGCAGTACTTC
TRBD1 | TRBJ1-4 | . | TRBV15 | CATSGGTGGAPNEKLFF | TGTGCCACCAGCGGGGGGACAGGGGGCGCCCCTAATGAAAAACTGTTTTTT
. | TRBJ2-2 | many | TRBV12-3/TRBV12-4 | CASSLNGQSDTGELFF | TGTGCCAGCAGTTTAAACGGGCAGAGTGACACCGGGGAGCTGTTTTTT
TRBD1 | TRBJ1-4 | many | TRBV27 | CASSLSDRGRKLFF | TGTGCCAGCAGTTTATCGGACAGGGGGCGAAAACTGTTTTTT
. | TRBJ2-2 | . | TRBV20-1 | CSAKGANTGELFF | TGCAGTGCTAAGGGGGCGAACACCGGGGAGCTGTTTTTT
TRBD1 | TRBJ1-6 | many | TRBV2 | CASSDPGQGSPLHF | TGTGCCAGCAGCGACCCGGGACAGGGTTCACCCCTCCACTTT
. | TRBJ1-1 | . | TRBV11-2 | CASSFRGLGGTEAFF | TGTGCCAGCAGCTTCAGGGGCCTCGGGGGGACTGAAGCTTTCTTT
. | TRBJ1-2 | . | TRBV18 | CASSRDPAADLQTF | TGTGCCAGCTCCCGAGATCCGGCAGCGGATCTTCAGACCTTC
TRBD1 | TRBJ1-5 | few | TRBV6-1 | CASRVSYRGLRQPQHF | TGTGCCAGCAGGGTCAGCTACAGGGGGCTGAGGCAGCCCCAGCATTTT
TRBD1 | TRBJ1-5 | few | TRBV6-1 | CASSNGGTGLNQPQHF | TGTGCCAGCAGTAACGGTGGGACAGGACTAAATCAGCCCCAGCATTTT
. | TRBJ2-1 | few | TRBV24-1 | CATSDMGVKFF | TGTGCCACCAGTGATATGGGTGTTAAGTTCTTC
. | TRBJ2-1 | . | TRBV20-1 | CSARGPVAYNEQFF | TGCAGTGCTAGGGGACCTGTCGCCTACAATGAGCAGTTCTTC
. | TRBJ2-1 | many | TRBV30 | CAWSTGSYNEQFF | TGTGCCTGGAGCACGGGCTCCTACAATGAGCAGTTCTTC
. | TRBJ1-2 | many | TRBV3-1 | CATSGTAPYGYTF | TGTGCCACCAGCGGGACGGCACCCTATGGCTACACCTTC
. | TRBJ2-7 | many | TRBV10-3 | CASQGTRGYEQYF | TGTGCCTCCCAGGGGACACGGGGCTACGAGCAGTACTTC
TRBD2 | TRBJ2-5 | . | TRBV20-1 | CSAAGTSGRAFETQYF | TGCAGTGCAGCCGGGACTAGCGGGAGGGCCTTTGAGACCCAGTACTTC
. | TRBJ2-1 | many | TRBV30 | CAWRDAGSNEQFF | TGTGCCTGGAGGGACGCGGGAAGCAATGAGCAGTTCTTC
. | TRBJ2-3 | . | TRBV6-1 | CASKPMPRTYTDTQYF | TGTGCCAGCAAGCCAATGCCCCGGACATACACAGATACGCAGTATTTT
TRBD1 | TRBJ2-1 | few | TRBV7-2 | CASSFDRAPSNEQFF | TGTGCCAGCAGCTTTGACAGGGCTCCTTCCAATGAGCAGTTCTTC
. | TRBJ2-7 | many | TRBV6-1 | CASSPGPVYEQYF | TGTGCCAGCAGCCCTGGACCCGTCTACGAGCAGTACTTC
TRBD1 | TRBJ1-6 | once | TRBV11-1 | CASSPRQGTSPLHF | TGTGCCAGCAGCCCGAGACAGGGGACTTCACCCCTCCACTTT
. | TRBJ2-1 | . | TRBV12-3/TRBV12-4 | CASSLVRRRNEQFF | TGTGCCAGCAGTTTAGTTCGGCGGAGAAATGAGCAGTTCTTC
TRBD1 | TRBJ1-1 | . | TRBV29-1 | CSVESGTGMNTEAFF | TGCAGCGTTGAAAGCGGGACAGGGATGAACACTGAAGCTTTCTTT
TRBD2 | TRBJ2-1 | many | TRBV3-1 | CASSQGLAGVINEQFF | TGTGCCAGCAGCCAAGGACTAGCGGGAGTTATCAATGAGCAGTTCTTC
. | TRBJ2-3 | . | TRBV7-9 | CASSLELVRTDTQYF | TGTGCCAGCAGCTTAGAACTAGTAAGGACAGATACGCAGTATTTT
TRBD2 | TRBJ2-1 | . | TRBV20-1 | CSASSGRNFYNEQFF | TGCAGTGCCTCAAGCGGGAGGAACTTCTACAATGAGCAGTTCTTC
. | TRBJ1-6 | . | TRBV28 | CASSYPGRSPLHF | TGTGCCAGCAGTTACCCGGGTCGCTCACCCCTCCACTTT
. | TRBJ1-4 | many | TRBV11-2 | CASSLGLAELFF | TGTGCCAGCAGCTTGGGTCTCGCGGAACTGTTTTTT
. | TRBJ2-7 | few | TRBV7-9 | CASSSSGAGRSYEQYF | TGTGCCAGCAGCTCATCGGGGGCGGGGCGCTCCTACGAGCAGTACTTC
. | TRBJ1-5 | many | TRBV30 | CAWAAEANQPQHF | TGTGCCTGGGCCGCTGAAGCTAATCAGCCCCAGCATTTT